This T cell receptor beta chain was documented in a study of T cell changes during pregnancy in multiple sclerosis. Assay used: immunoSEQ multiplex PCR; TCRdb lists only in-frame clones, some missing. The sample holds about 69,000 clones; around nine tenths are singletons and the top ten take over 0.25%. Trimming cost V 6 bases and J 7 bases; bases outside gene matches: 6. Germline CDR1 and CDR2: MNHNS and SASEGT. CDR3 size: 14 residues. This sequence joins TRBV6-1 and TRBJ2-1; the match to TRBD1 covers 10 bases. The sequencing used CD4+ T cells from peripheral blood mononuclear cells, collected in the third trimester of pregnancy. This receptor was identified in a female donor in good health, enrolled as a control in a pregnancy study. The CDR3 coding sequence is TGTGCCAGCAGCCGGGACAGGGGAGGAAATGAGCAGTTCTTC. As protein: CASSRDRGGNEQFF.